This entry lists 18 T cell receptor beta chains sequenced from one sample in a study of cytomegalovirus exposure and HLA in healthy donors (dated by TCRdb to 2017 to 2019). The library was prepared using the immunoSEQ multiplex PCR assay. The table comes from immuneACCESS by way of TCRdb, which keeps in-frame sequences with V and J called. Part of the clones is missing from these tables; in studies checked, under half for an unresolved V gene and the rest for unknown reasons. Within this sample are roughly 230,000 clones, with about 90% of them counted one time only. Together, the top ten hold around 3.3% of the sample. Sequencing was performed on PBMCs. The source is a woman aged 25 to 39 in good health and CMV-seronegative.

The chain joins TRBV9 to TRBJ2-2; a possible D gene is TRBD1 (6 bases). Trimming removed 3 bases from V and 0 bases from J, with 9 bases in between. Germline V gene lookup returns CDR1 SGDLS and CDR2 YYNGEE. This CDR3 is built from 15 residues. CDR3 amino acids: CASSAGATNTGELFF. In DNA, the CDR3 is TGTGCCAGCAGCGCAGGGGCGACGAACACCGGGGAGCTGTTTTTT. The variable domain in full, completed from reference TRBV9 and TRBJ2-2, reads DSGVTQTPKHLITATGQRVTLRCSPRSGDLSVYWYQQSLDQGLQFLIQYYNGEERAKGNILERFSAQQFPDLHSELNLSSLELGDSALYFCASSAGATNTGELFFGEGSRLTVL.

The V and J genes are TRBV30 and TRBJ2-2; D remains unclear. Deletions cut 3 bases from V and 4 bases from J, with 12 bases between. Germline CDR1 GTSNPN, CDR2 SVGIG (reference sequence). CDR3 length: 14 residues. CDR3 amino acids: CAWRGPVATGELFF. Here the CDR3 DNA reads TGTGCCTGGAGGGGTCCCGTGGCCACCGGGGAGCTGTTTTTT.

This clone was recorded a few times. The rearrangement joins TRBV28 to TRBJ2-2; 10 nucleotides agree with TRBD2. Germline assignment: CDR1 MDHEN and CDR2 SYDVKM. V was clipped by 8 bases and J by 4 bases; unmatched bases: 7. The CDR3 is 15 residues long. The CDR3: CASGKRLAGTGELFF. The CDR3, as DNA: TGTGCCAGCGGGAAGAGACTAGCGGGCACCGGGGAGCTGTTTTTT. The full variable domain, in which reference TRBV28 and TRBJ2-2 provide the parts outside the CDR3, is DVKVTQSSRYLVKRTGEKVFLECVQDMDHENMFWYRQDPGLGLRLIYFSYDVKMKEKGDIPEGYSVSREKKERFSLILESASTNQTSMYLCASGKRLAGTGELFFGEGSRLTVL.

CDR3 bases: TGTGCCAGCAGCCCAGTGGGACACCCCTACGAGCAGTACTTC. This codes for CASSPVGHPYEQYF. The chain uses TRBV28 and TRBJ2-7; a weak D match, TRBD1 (6 bases). Germline CDR1 and CDR2: MDHEN and SYDVKM. V shed 6 bases and J shed 2 bases, with 14 bases lying between them. The CDR3 contains 14 residues.

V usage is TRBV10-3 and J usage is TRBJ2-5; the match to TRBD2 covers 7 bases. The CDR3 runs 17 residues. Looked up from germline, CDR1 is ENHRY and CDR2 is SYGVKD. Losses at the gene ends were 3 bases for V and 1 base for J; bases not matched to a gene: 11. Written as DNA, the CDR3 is TGTGCCATCAGTGACCTCCTTAGCGGGCCGATCCAAGAGACCCAGTACTTC. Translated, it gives CAISDLLSGPIQETQYF.

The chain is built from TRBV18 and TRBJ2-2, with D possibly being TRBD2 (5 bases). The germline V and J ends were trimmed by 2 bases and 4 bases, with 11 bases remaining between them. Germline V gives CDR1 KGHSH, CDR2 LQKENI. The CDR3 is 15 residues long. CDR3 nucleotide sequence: TGTGCCAGCTCACCATCGGGAATGGGCACCGGGGAGCTGTTTTTT. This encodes CASSPSGMGTGELFF.

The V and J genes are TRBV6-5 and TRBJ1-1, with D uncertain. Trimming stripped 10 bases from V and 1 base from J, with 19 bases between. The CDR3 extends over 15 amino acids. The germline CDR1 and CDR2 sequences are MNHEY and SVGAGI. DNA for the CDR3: TGTGCCACCCTCCGGGAGTATGCGGGGAACACTGAAGCTTTCTTT. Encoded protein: CATLREYAGNTEAFF.

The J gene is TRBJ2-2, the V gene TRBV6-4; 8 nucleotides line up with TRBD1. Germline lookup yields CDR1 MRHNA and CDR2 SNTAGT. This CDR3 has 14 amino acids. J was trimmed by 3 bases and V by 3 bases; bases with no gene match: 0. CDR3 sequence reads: CASSETGDTGELFF. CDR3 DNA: TGTGCCAGCAGTGAGACAGGGGACACCGGGGAGCTGTTTTTT.

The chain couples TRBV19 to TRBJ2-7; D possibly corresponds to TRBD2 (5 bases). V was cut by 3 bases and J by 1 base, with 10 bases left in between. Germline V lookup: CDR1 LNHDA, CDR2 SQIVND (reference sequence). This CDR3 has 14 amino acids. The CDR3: CASSIHGDSYEQYF. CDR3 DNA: TGTGCCAGTAGTATTCACGGGGATTCCTACGAGCAGTACTTC.

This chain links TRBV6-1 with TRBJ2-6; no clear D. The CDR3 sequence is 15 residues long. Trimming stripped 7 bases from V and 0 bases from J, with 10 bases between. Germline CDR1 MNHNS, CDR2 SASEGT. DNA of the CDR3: TGTGCCAGCATTAGTGGAAGCTCTGGGGCCAACGTCCTGACTTTC. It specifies CASISGSSGANVLTF.

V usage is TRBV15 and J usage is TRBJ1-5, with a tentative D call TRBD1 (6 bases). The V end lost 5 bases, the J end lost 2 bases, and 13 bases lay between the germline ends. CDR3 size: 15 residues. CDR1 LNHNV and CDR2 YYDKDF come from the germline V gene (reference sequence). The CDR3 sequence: CATSLDRLGNQPQHF. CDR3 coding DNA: TGTGCCACCAGCCTAGACAGGTTGGGCAATCAGCCCCAGCATTTT.

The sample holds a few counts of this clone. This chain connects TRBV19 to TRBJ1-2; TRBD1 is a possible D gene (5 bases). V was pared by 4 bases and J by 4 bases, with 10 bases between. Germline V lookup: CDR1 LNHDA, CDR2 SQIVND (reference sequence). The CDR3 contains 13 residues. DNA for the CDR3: TGTGCCAGTAGTACCGGGACGGTCTATGGCTACACCTTC. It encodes CASSTGTVYGYTF.

This chain's CDR3 is CASSPFVYPGYTF. Here the CDR3 DNA reads TGTGCCAGCAGTCCATTTGTCTACCCTGGCTACACCTTC. V and J are TRBV28 and TRBJ1-2; D uncertain. The V end was cut by 5 bases, the J end by 7 bases, with 14 bases between. This CDR3 has 13 amino acids. Per germline, CDR1 MDHEN and CDR2 SYDVKM.

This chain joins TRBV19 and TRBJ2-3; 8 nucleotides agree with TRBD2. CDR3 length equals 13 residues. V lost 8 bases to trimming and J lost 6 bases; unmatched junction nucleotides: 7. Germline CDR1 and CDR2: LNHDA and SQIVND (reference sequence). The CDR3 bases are TGTGCCAGTCGGGAGGGATCGTTCGATACGCAGTATTTT. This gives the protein CASREGSFDTQYF.

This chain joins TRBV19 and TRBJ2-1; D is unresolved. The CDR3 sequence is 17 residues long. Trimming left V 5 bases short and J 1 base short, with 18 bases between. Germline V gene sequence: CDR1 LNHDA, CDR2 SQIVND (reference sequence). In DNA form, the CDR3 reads TGTGCCAGTAGTCACCCCATTAATACTCTGTCCTACAATGAGCAGTTCTTC. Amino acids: CASSHPINTLSYNEQFF.

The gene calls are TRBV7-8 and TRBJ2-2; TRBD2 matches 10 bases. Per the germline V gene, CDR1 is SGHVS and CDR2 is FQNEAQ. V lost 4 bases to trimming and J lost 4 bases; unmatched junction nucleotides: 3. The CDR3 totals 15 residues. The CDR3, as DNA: TGTGCCAGCAGCTCACTAGCGGGGTCCACCGGGGAGCTGTTTTTT. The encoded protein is CASSSLAGSTGELFF.

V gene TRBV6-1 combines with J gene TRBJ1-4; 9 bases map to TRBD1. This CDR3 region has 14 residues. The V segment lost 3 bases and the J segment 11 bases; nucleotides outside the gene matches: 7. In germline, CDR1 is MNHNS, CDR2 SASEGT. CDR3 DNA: TGTGCCAGCAGTGAGACAGGGGGACACTACAAACTGTTTTTT. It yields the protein CASSETGGHYKLFF.

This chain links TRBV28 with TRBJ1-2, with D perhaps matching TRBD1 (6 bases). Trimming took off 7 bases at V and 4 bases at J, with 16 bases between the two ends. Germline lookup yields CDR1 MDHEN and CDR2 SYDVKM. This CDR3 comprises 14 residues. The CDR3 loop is CASTPVTGFYGYTF. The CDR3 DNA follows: TGTGCCAGCACCCCGGTGACAGGATTCTATGGCTACACCTTC.